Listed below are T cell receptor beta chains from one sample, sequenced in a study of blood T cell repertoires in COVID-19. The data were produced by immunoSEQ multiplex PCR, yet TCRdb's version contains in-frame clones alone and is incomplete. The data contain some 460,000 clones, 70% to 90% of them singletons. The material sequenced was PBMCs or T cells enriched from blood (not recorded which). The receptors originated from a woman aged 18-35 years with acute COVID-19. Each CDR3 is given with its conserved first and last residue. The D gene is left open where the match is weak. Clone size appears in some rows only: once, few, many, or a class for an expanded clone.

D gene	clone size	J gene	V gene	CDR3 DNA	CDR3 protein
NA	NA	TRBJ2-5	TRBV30	TGTGCCTGGAGTGTAAGCCCAGAGGGTGAGACCCAGTACTTC	CAWSVSPEGETQYF
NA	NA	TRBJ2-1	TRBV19	TGTGCCAGCCGTCCCACCGGGGGTTACAATGAGCAGTTCTTC	CASRPTGGYNEQFF
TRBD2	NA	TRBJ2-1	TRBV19	TGTGCCAGTAGTATGGGGGGGACCCTTCAGTTCTTC	CASSMGGTLQFF
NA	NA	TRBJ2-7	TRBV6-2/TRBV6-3	TGTGCCAGCAGTTCCACCGGGGTCACCGTCCACGAGCAGTACTTC	CASSSTGVTVHEQYF
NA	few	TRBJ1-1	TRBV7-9	TGTGCCAGCAGCTTAGACATGAACACTGAAGCTTTCTTT	CASSLDMNTEAFF
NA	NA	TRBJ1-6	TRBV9	TGTGCCAGCAGCGCCTCGGACAGACAAACCCTCCACTTT	CASSASDRQTLHF
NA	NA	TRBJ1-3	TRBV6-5	TGTGCCAGCAGTTTCGGGGGGGACCCCGCGGCAAACACCATATATTTT	CASSFGGDPAANTIYF
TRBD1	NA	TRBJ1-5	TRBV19	TGTGCCAGTAAAGGGGGCGGCAATCAGCCCCAGCATTTT	CASKGGGNQPQHF
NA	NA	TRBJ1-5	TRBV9	TGTGCCAGCAGCGTTCACGAGAATCAGCCCCAGCATTTT	CASSVHENQPQHF
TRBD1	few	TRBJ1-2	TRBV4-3	TGCGCCAGCAGCCAAACAGGGGGCCTCAGGGGCTACACCTTC	CASSQTGGLRGYTF
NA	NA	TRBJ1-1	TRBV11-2	TGTGCCAGCAGGTCCCCAGGGACTCGCACTGAAGCTTTCTTT	CASRSPGTRTEAFF
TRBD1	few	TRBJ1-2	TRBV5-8	TGTGCCAGCAGCTTCGGACAGGGGGGCGGCTACACCTTC	CASSFGQGGGYTF
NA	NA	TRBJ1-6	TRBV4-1	TGCGCCAGCAGCCCTCCCGGGGGGAATTCACCCCTCCACTTT	CASSPPGGNSPLHF
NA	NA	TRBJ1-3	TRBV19	TGTGCCAGTAGTATAGATACCGTGGCAGTGAGGAACACCATATATTTT	CASSIDTVAVRNTIYF
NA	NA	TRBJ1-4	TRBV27	TGTGCCAGCAGTTTAAGTCCAGGGCCGTTAGAAAAACTGTTTTTT	CASSLSPGPLEKLFF
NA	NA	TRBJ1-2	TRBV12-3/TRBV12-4	TGTGCCAGCAGTCTCCAGGTTAACTATGGCTACACCTTC	CASSLQVNYGYTF
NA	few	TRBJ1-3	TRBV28	TGTGCCAGCTGCGCAGGATCTGGAAACACCATATATTTT	CASCAGSGNTIYF
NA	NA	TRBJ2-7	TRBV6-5	TGTGCCAGCAGCCCCGGGGAAAGGCAGTACTTC	CASSPGERQYF
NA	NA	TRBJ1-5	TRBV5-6	TGTGCCAGCCCATTGGGGGGGCCCGTTAATCAGCCCCAGCATTTT	CASPLGGPVNQPQHF
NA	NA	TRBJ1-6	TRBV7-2	TGTGCCAGCAGCTTAGCACAGGGTGTCAATTCACCCCTCCACTTT	CASSLAQGVNSPLHF
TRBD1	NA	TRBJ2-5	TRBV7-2	TGTGCCAGCCTAACAGGGACAGGGGGAAGAGAGACCCAGTACTTC	CASLTGTGGRETQYF
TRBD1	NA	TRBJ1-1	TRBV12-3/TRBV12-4	TGTGCCAGCAGTTTTGGACAGGGTCCTTTCTTT	CASSFGQGPFF
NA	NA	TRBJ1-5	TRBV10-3	TGTGCCATCAGTAATATCAACAGGGAGGGCGGTCAGCCCCAGCATTTT	CAISNINREGGQPQHF
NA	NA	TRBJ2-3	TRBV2	TGTGCCAGCAGTGAAGAGGGGCATACTAGCACAGATACGCAGTATTTT	CASSEEGHTSTDTQYF
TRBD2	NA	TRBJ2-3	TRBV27	TGTGCCAGCAGTCCTCTAGCGGGGGGGCCTACAGATACGCAGTATTTT	CASSPLAGGPTDTQYF
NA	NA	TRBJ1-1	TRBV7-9	TGTGCCAGCAGCTTACACAATTATATGAACACTGAAGCTTTCTTT	CASSLHNYMNTEAFF
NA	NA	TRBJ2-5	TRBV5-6	TGTGCCAGCAGCTTCGGGGAGACCCAGTACTTC	CASSFGETQYF
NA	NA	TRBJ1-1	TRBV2	TGTGCCAGCAGTGACAGTACTAGCACTGAAGCTTTCTTT	CASSDSTSTEAFF
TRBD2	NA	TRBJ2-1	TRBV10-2	TGCGCCAGTTCTAGCGGGAGTTTCGATGAGCAGTTCTTC	CASSSGSFDEQFF
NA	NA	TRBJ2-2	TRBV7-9	TGTGCCAGCAGCAATACAGGGCCCGGGGAGCTGTTTTTT	CASSNTGPGELFF
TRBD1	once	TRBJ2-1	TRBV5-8	TGTGCCAGAGGACAGGGGGCCCGTTATTACAATGAGCAGTTCTTC	CARGQGARYYNEQFF
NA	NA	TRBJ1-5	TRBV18	TGTGCCAGCTCACCACTACAGGTGTTGGATCAGCCCCAGCATTTT	CASSPLQVLDQPQHF